The rows below give T cell receptor beta chains drawn from one sample of a study of T-cell memory formation after mild COVID-19. TCRdb itself ran the 5' RACE reads through MiXCR, one entry per CDR3 protein. The sample gives about 130,000 distinct CDR3 sequences, 5% to 6.5% of which show up once; roughly 2% is in the top ten. The specimen sequenced was PBMCs or a T cell subset sorted from them (not recorded which). The source is an adult woman who had mild COVID-19 (a few samples of this study predate the infection). Cell type and time point are not known. The CDR3 runs from the conserved cysteine through the conserved F or W. The D gene is left open where the match is weak. Size values are once, few and many counts, or a class for expanded clones, and some rows have none.

j_call v_call d_call clone_size cdr3_nt cdr3_aa
TRBJ2-1 TRBV2 . many TGTGCCAGCACACCCTCCGCTTACAATGAGCAGTTCTTC CASTPSAYNEQFF
TRBJ1-4 TRBV19 TRBD1 . TGTGCCAGTAGCACAGGGACAGCTGAACTGTTTTTT CASSTGTAELFF
TRBJ2-1 TRBV7-2 TRBD1 . TGTGCCAGCAGCTCAGCCGGGACAGGGGCCTACAATGAGCAGTTCTTC CASSSAGTGAYNEQFF
TRBJ2-7 TRBV20-1 TRBD2 . TGCAGTGCTAGAGACGGGACTATCTACGAGCAGTACTTC CSARDGTIYEQYF
TRBJ2-7 TRBV12-3/TRBV12-4 . many TGTGCCAGCAGTTTACAGGTCTCGGGAGAGCAGTACTTC CASSLQVSGEQYF
TRBJ1-3 TRBV7-8 . few TGTGCCAGCAGCACTAGTGGGGGCGACGGAAACACCATATATTTT CASSTSGGDGNTIYF
TRBJ1-2 TRBV6-5 TRBD1 few TGTGCCAGCAGTACTGGACAGGGTCCTGGCTACACCTTC CASSTGQGPGYTF
TRBJ2-5 TRBV6-5 . few TGTGCCAGCAGTTACCCAGGGGCTCAAGAGACCCAGTACTTC CASSYPGAQETQYF
TRBJ2-1 TRBV7-2 TRBD2 many TGTGCCAGCAGCTTAGGCCCGTTAGCGGGAGGTAGGTATGAGCAGTTCTTC CASSLGPLAGGRYEQFF
TRBJ2-3 TRBV5-1 TRBD1 few TGCGCCAGCAGCTTGGGAGGGGGCCAGGATACGCAGTATTTT CASSLGGGQDTQYF
TRBJ2-3 TRBV5-1 TRBD1 many TGCGCCAGCAGCCTAATGACAGGGCGGACAGATACGCAGTATTTT CASSLMTGRTDTQYF
TRBJ1-2 TRBV29-1 . many TGCAGCGTTGAAGAGGGGGGAGGAGGCTACACCTTC CSVEEGGGGYTF
TRBJ2-7 TRBV12-3/TRBV12-4 TRBD2 . TGTGCCAGCAGTCTCCGGACGGCGGGGCGGGCTAGCGGTCCCTACGAGCAGTACTTC CASSLRTAGRASGPYEQYF
TRBJ1-2 TRBV14 TRBD1 few TGTGCCAGCAGCCTGAGCAGGGGGCTCGGCTATGGCTACACCTTC CASSLSRGLGYGYTF
TRBJ2-3 TRBV2 . . TGTGCCAGCAGTCTCGACAACACAGATACGCAGTATTTT CASSLDNTDTQYF
TRBJ1-2 TRBV29-1 . many TGCAGCGTTACGGCTACCGGTCCCTATGGCTACACCTTC CSVTATGPYGYTF
TRBJ2-3 TRBV9 TRBD1 many TGTGCCAGCAGCGTGCTTCCCGGGACAGTGAAGGTTGATACGCAGTATTTT CASSVLPGTVKVDTQYF
TRBJ2-2 TRBV3-1 . few TGTGCCAGCCTAGGGACTTGGATGGCGAACACCGGGGAGCTGTTTTTT CASLGTWMANTGELFF
TRBJ2-3 TRBV21-1 . . TGTGCCAGCACTCCTGGGGCGGAGGGGGCGGCAGTCGCAGATACGCAGTATTTT CASTPGAEGAAVADTQYF
TRBJ1-3 TRBV4-1 . . TGCGCCAGCAGCCAGGATGCAGGGAGTCGGAGGCTTGGTGGAAACACCATATATTTT CASSQDAGSRRLGGNTIYF
TRBJ2-3 TRBV12-3/TRBV12-4 TRBD1 . TGTGCCAGCAGGCGCGGACAGGGGGTTGCAGATACGCAGTATTTT CASRRGQGVADTQYF
TRBJ2-1 TRBV12-3/TRBV12-4 TRBD2 . TGTGCCAGCAGTTTGTCTAGCGGGAGGGGGAAGCAGTTCTTC CASSLSSGRGKQFF
TRBJ2-7 TRBV5-5 TRBD1 many TGTGCCAGCAGCACGGGACAGGGGAACTACGAGCAGTACTTC CASSTGQGNYEQYF
TRBJ2-3 TRBV7-8 TRBD2 many TGTGCCAGCAGCTCCGGGACTACATCTAGCACAGATACGCAGTATTTT CASSSGTTSSTDTQYF
TRBJ1-2 TRBV6-5 . . TGTGCCAGCACCAAGACCGGGGGGCGACTCTATGGCTACACCTTC CASTKTGGRLYGYTF
TRBJ1-5 TRBV2 . few TGTGCCAGCAGTGTGGAGCAGACGAGGCAGCCCCAGCATTTT CASSVEQTRQPQHF
TRBJ2-7 TRBV5-1 TRBD1 . TGCGCCAGCAGCTCCTCACGGACAGGGCGCTACGAGCAGTACTTC CASSSSRTGRYEQYF
TRBJ2-3 TRBV3-1 . . TGTGCCAGCAGCCCCCGCGGAGCGGTTAGGTCAGATACGCAGTATTTT CASSPRGAVRSDTQYF
TRBJ1-2 TRBV3-1 TRBD1 many TGTGCCAGCAGCCAAGGGGGACAGAACTATGGCTACACCTTC CASSQGGQNYGYTF